This is a list of T cell receptor beta chains from one sample in a study of regulatory T cells in long-lasting Graves disease. One entry per CDR3 protein results from TCRdb running MiXCR on the multiplex PCR reads. Here the sample spans some 600,000 distinct CDR3 sequences, around 15% being singletons. These data are also associated with another study on T cells in Graves' hyperthyroidism and ophthalmopathy.

Sequenced material: peripheral blood mononuclear cells (PBMCs), taken at new diagnosis, from a patient treated with antithyroid drugs. These receptor sequences come from a man aged 18 to 29 with Graves disease. Each CDR3 is given with its conserved first and last residue.

TRBV6-1	TRBJ2-1	17	CASSEEGLAGLRNEQFF
TRBV7-9	TRBJ2-3	15	CASSRTPVSTDTQYF
TRBV30	TRBJ1-6	12	CAWSRDISPLHF
TRBV28	TRBJ2-7	15	CASSFVVGSGYEQYF
TRBV27	TRBJ1-5	14	CASSFAGLNQPQHF
TRBV3-1	TRBJ2-1	12	CASSRPRGEQFF
TRBV6-1	TRBJ2-7	15	CASSVTSGDSYEQYF
TRBV7-9	TRBJ2-1	14	CASSTSPWLEEQFF
TRBV20-1	TRBJ2-1	15	CSARMRQGSGDEQFF
TRBV4-1	TRBJ2-1	15	CASSPGLSSYNEQLF
TRBV5-1	TRBJ2-7	17	CASSLADPGQGRYEQYF
TRBV2	TRBJ2-5	15	CASSDGSGTAETQYF
TRBV30	TRBJ1-2	12	CAWELLNYGYTF
TRBV28	TRBJ1-4	15	CASSRTGAGNEKLFF
TRBV10-1	TRBJ1-1	12	CATGQGDTEAFF
TRBV15	TRBJ1-6	15	CATSLEAGDNSPLHF
TRBV27	TRBJ1-2	14	CASSFVAGSYGYTF
TRBV11-2	TRBJ2-6	18	CASSQSRRGGTGANVLTF
TRBV5-1	TRBJ2-2	15	CASSLRGIGTGELFF
TRBV6-5	TRBJ2-7	17	CASSYPLDSGPAYEQYF
TRBV10-1	TRBJ2-1	17	CASSADPAGSLYNEQFF
TRBV5-1	TRBJ2-7	12	CASSRDAYEQYF
TRBV12-3/TRBV12-4	TRBJ2-1	16	CASSLQAGSSYNEQFF
TRBV2	TRBJ1-2	13	CASSGQGRDGYTF
TRBV4-1	TRBJ2-7	13	CASSQEPPYEQYF
TRBV6-2/TRBV6-3	TRBJ2-4	18	CASNLGTGLMETKNIQYF
TRBV10-3	TRBJ2-1	18	CAISDRRGGRPSYNEQFF
TRBV28	TRBJ1-1	16	CASSLFWGDMNTEAFF
TRBV20-1	TRBJ1-2	15	CSAPGQGRAPDGYTF
TRBV7-9	TRBJ2-7	13	CASSLVGPGEQYF
TRBV11-2	TRBJ2-1	16	CASSLEGTSGRYEQFF
TRBV7-6	TRBJ2-1	17	CASSLVASGRLYNEQFF
TRBV28	TRBJ2-7	15	CASAPGRGSFGEQYF
TRBV7-8	TRBJ2-1	15	CASRFSAGTYNEQFF
TRBV12-3/TRBV12-4	TRBJ2-5	14	CASSSPGDQETQYF
TRBV12-3/TRBV12-4	TRBJ1-5	14	CASSFGQGLGPQHF
TRBV7-9	TRBJ2-1	15	CASSQTSGRSNEQFF
TRBV5-4	TRBJ2-1	16	CASSLARGAGVDEQFF
TRBV15	TRBJ2-6	14	CATSIRAGANVLTF
TRBV20-1	TRBJ1-5	13	CSASSQYNQPQHF
TRBV20-1	TRBJ2-3	11	CSARLLDTQYF
TRBV9	TRBJ1-1	15	CASSAGGGGNTEAFF
TRBV6-1	TRBJ2-7	15	CASRSRTSGFEEQYF
TRBV9	TRBJ2-1	13	CASSKTRANEQFF
TRBV6-1	TRBJ1-1	12	CASSTVRTEAFF
TRBV13	TRBJ1-1	16	CASSTLEDPMNTEAFF
TRBV6-9	TRBJ1-1	14	CASSYNQGRTEAFF
TRBV27	TRBJ2-1	14	CASSLQAPYNEQFF
TRBV5-1	TRBJ2-5	14	CASSLELAGDGQYF
TRBV9	TRBJ2-7	13	CASSVGGQGEQYF
TRBV7-3	TRBJ2-5	18	CASSLFRTSGRAYNEQYF
TRBV6-6	TRBJ2-2	15	CASSYSATGGRELFF
TRBV27	TRBJ2-1	17	CASSLPGTSGRGNEQFF